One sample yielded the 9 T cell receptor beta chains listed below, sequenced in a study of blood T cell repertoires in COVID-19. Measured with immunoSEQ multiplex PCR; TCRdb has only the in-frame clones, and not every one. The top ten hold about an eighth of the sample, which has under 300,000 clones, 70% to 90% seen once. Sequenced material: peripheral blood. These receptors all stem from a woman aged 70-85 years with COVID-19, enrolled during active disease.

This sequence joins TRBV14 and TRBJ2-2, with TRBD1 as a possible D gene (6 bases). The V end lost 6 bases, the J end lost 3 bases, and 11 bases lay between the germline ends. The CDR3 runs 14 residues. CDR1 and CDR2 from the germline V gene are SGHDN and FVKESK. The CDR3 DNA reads TGTGCCAGCAGACTACAGGGTTACACCGGGGAGCTGTTTTTT. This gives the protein CASRLQGYTGELFF.

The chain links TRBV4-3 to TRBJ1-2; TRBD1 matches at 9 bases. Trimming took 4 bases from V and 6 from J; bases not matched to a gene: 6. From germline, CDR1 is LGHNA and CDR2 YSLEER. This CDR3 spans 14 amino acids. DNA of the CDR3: TGCGCCAGCAGCCCCCGGGGACAGGGAAATGGCTACACCTTC. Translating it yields CASSPRGQGNGYTF.

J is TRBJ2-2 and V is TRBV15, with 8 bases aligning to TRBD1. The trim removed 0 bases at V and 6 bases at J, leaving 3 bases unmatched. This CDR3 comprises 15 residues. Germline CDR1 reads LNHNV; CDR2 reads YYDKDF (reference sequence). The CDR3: CATSRDGQGAGELFF. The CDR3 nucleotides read TGTGCCACCAGCAGAGATGGACAGGGCGCCGGGGAGCTGTTTTTT. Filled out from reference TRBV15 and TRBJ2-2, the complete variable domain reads DAMVIQNPRYQVTQFGKPVTLSCSQTLNHNVMYWYQQKSSQAPKLLFHYYDKDFNNEADTPDNFQSRRPNTSFCFLDIRSPGLGDTAMYLCATSRDGQGAGELFFGEGSRLTVL.

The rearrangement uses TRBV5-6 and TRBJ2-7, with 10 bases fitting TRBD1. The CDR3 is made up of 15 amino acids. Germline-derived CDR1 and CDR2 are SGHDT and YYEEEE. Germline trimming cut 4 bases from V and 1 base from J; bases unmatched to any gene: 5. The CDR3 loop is CASSLGQGLSYEQYF. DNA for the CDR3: TGTGCCAGCAGCCTGGGACAGGGGTTGTCCTACGAGCAGTACTTC.

CDR3 sequence (DNA): TGTGCCAGCAGTTATTGGGGACAGCTGAATTCACCCCTCCACTTT. Its translation is CASSYWGQLNSPLHF. This sequence joins TRBV28 and TRBJ1-6; 7 nucleotides agree with TRBD1. The CDR3 loop spans 15 amino acids. The germline V gene has CDR1 MDHEN and CDR2 SYDVKM. V lost 4 bases to trimming and J lost 7 bases; unmatched junction nucleotides: 7.

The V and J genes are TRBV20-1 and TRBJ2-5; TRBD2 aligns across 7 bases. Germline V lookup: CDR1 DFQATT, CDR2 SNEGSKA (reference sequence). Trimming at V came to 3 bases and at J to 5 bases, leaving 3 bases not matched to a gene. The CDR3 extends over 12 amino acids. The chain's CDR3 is CSASGRAETQYF. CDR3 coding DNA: TGCAGTGCTAGTGGGAGGGCGGAGACCCAGTACTTC.

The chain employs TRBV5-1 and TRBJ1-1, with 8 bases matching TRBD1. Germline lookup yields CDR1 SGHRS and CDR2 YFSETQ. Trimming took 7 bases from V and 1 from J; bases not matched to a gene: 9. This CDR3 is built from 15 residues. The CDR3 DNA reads TGCGCCAGCTCGCCAGGGGGCAGTTCGAACACTGAAGCTTTCTTT. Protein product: CASSPGGSSNTEAFF. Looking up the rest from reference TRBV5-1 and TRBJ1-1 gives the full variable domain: KAGVTQTPRYLIKTRGQQVTLSCSPISGHRSVSWYQQTPGQGLQFLFEYFSETQRNKGNFPGRFSGRQFSNSRSEMNVSTLELGDSALYLCASSPGGSSNTEAFFGQGTRLTVV.

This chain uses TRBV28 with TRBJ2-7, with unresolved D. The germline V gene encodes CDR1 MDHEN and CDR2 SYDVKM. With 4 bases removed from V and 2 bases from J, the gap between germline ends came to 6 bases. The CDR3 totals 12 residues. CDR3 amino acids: CASSSVTYEQYF. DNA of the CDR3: TGTGCCAGCAGTTCAGTAACCTACGAGCAGTACTTC.

This chain's CDR3 is CASSSGQSTDTQYF. The DNA for the CDR3 is TGTGCCAGCAGCTCCGGACAGAGCACAGATACGCAGTATTTT. The rearrangement uses TRBV3-1 (or the pseudogene TRBV3-2) and TRBJ2-3; D is possibly TRBD1 (6 bases). The CDR3 has 14 residues. V was shortened by 5 bases and J by 0 bases, with 9 bases between the two germline ends. Germline V gene sequence: CDR1 LGHDT, CDR2 YNNKEL (reference sequence).